One and the same sample provided the 32 T cell receptor beta chains below, sequenced in a study of T cell responses to AZD1222 COVID-19 vaccine. Using immunoSEQ multiplex PCR, the repertoire was profiled, and TCRdb retains in-frame clones only, with some absent. The sample yields about 99,000 clones, over 75% seen once. Sequenced material: peripheral blood, taken on day 0 of AZD1222 vaccination. The source is an adult in good health.

The chain joins TRBV24-1 to TRBJ2-3; 9 bases line up with TRBD1. From germline, CDR1 is KGHDR and CDR2 SFDVKD. V lost 3 bases, J lost 8 bases, and 5 bases stayed unmatched. This CDR3 has 14 residues. CDR3 in amino acids: CATSDTNRGLTQYF. CDR3 in DNA: TGTGCCACCAGTGATACCAACAGGGGGCTTACGCAGTATTTT.

The genes are TRBV5-6 and TRBJ1-6; 7 bases agree with TRBD1. The CDR3 covers 15 residues. Germline CDR1 SGHDT, CDR2 YYEEEE. J was trimmed by 8 bases and V by 5 bases; bases with no gene match: 10. The DNA of the CDR3 is TGTGCCAGCAGATATTTAGACAGGGCCGATTCACCCCTCCACTTT. Its translation is CASRYLDRADSPLHF.

V usage is TRBV5-1 and J usage is TRBJ1-1; 7 nucleotides match TRBD1. The CDR3 has 14 residues. CDR1 is SGHRS, CDR2 YFSETQ, per germline. Trimming removed 0 bases from V and 6 bases from J; junction bases left unmatched: 5. CDR3 residues: CASSLATGAPEAFF. In DNA form, the CDR3 reads TGCGCCAGCAGCTTGGCCACAGGGGCCCCTGAAGCTTTCTTT.

This chain links TRBV6-1 with TRBJ1-1; D uncertain. Germline V gene lookup returns CDR1 MNHNS and CDR2 SASEGT. Trimming cost V 3 bases and J 0 bases, with 8 bases left between them. The CDR3 runs 14 residues. CDR3 protein: CASSEVSLNTEAFF. The CDR3 region has the DNA TGTGCCAGCAGTGAGGTCAGCTTGAACACTGAAGCTTTCTTT.

This clone was seen a few times. The rearrangement uses TRBV28 and TRBJ2-7; TRBD1 matches at 7 bases. CDR1 MDHEN and CDR2 SYDVKM come from the germline V gene. The CDR3 sequence is 17 residues long. The trim removed 7 bases at V and 5 bases at J, leaving 20 bases unmatched. CDR3 region: CASKPHLGQADENEQYF. The CDR3 bases are TGTGCCAGCAAACCTCACCTCGGACAGGCGGATGAGAACGAGCAGTACTTC.

This clone occurred a few times. The chain employs TRBV5-3 and TRBJ1-5; 9 nucleotides align to TRBD1. TRBV5-3 is recorded as an ORF, its role being uncertain. V was pared by 0 bases and J by 6 bases, with 13 bases of the junction left unmatched. The CDR3 contains 18 residues. CDR3 bases: TGTGCCAGAAGCTTGGCCAATACACAGGGGGCGGTGGGTCAGCCCCAGCATTTT. It codes for CARSLANTQGAVGQPQHF.

The chain links TRBV6-6 to TRBJ1-5; no clear D gene. The CDR3 covers 14 residues. Trimming shortened V by 7 bases and J by 2 bases, and 12 bases separated the two germline ends. From germline, CDR1 is MNHNY and CDR2 SVGAGI (reference sequence). The CDR3 here is CASIRFMGNQPQHF. CDR3 DNA: TGTGCCAGCATCAGGTTTATGGGCAATCAGCCCCAGCATTTT.

The genes are TRBV19 and TRBJ1-5; 8 bases map to TRBD1. J gave up 6 bases and V 3 bases, and 4 bases lay outside the gene matches. Germline values: CDR1 LNHDA, CDR2 SQIVND (reference sequence). This CDR3 comprises 14 residues. The CDR3: CASSIDRGRQPQHF. CDR3 in DNA: TGTGCCAGTAGTATTGACAGGGGACGTCAGCCCCAGCATTTT. Full variable domain (missing parts from reference TRBV19 and TRBJ1-5): DGGITQSPKYLFRKEGQNVTLSCEQNLNHDAMYWYRQDPGQGLRLIYYSQIVNDFQKGDIAEGYSVSREKKESFPLTVTSAQKNPTAFYLCASSIDRGRQPQHFGDGTRLSIL.

V and J are TRBV25-1 and TRBJ1-1; D call uncertain. Germline V gene data show CDR1 as MGHDK and CDR2 as SYGVNS. The germline V and J ends were trimmed by 6 bases and 1 base, with 15 bases remaining between them. CDR3 length: 15 amino acids. The CDR3 bases are TGTGCCAGCAGCTTTTCCATCCCCGGGAACACTGAAGCTTTCTTT. Residues: CASSFSIPGNTEAFF.

The CDR3 loop reads CASSSNVVGGTDTQYF. CDR3 in DNA: TGTGCCAGCTCATCCAATGTGGTTGGGGGCACAGATACGCAGTATTTT. The chain links TRBV18 to TRBJ2-3; D uncertain. The CDR3 sequence is 16 residues long. Trimming took 5 bases from V and 1 from J, leaving 16 bases between them. The germline gives CDR1 KGHSH, CDR2 LQKENI.

V is TRBV6-6 and J is TRBJ1-2, with 12 bases fitting TRBD1. V lost 6 bases to trimming and J lost 7 bases; unmatched junction nucleotides: 3. The CDR3 has 13 residues. Germline V gene data show CDR1 as MNHNY and CDR2 as SVGAGI (reference sequence). The CDR3 reads CASSSGQGAGYTF. The DNA for the CDR3 is TGTGCCAGCAGCTCGGGACAGGGGGCTGGCTACACCTTC.

The chain recombines TRBV20-1 with TRBJ1-2; possible D gene TRBD1, 5 bases. Trimming shortened V by 6 bases and J by 8 bases, and 13 bases separated the two germline ends. Germline V gene sequence: CDR1 DFQATT, CDR2 SNEGSKA (reference sequence). CDR3 length: 11 amino acids. CDR3 nucleotide sequence: TGCAGTGCCAATCGGGGGGACGGCTACACCTTC. This gives the protein CSANRGDGYTF.

V gene TRBV7-2 combines with J gene TRBJ2-1, with 7 nucleotides matching TRBD2. This CDR3 contains 15 residues. J was trimmed by 7 bases and V by 1 base; bases with no gene match: 7. Germline assignment: CDR1 SGHTA and CDR2 FQGNSA. The CDR3 spells CASSLESGGVNEQFF. CDR3 nucleotides: TGTGCCAGCAGCTTAGAGAGTGGGGGGGTTAATGAGCAGTTCTTC. Together with reference TRBV7-2 and TRBJ2-1, the CDR3 gives the full variable domain: GAGVSQSPSNKVTEKGKDVELRCDPISGHTALYWYRQSLGQGLEFLIYFQGNSAPDKSGLPSDRFSAERTGGSVSTLTIQRTQQEDSAVYLCASSLESGGVNEQFFGPGTRLTVL.

Of note for this clone: This CDR3 is missing its conserved last phenylalanine or tryptophan, likely due to a read error. No DNA is shown, since the ends of the CDR3 on it are uncertain; the CDR3 is the one TCRdb lists. The V and J genes are TRBV7-3 and TRBJ1-6. Both ends counted, the CDR3 spans 8 residues. Germline lookup yields CDR1 SGHTA and CDR2 FQGTGA. CDR3 in amino acids: CASSSPHL.

The chain recombines TRBV5-1 with TRBJ2-5, with D unclear. Trimming cost V 2 bases and J 0 bases, with 11 bases left between them. This CDR3 is 15 amino acids long. Germline assignment: CDR1 SGHRS and CDR2 YFSETQ. CDR3 protein: CASSFGTAHQETQYF. In nucleotides, the CDR3 is TGCGCCAGCAGCTTCGGAACGGCTCACCAAGAGACCCAGTACTTC.

The chain recombines TRBV6-5 with TRBJ1-2; the D is unclear. V lost 2 bases to trimming and J lost 1 base, with 11 bases between them. Germline-derived CDR1 and CDR2 are MNHEY and SVGAGI. The CDR3 runs to 15 residues. The CDR3 loop reads CASSYDEGVNYGYTF. The CDR3, as DNA: TGTGCCAGCAGTTACGACGAAGGAGTTAACTATGGCTACACCTTC.

V usage is TRBV7-2 and J usage is TRBJ2-3; TRBD1 matches at 8 bases. CDR3 size: 15 residues. V was clipped by 3 bases and J by 0 bases; unmatched bases: 2. The germline CDR1 and CDR2 sequences are SGHTA and FQGNSA. As DNA, the CDR3 is TGTGCCAGCAGCTTGTGGGACAGGAGCACAGATACGCAGTATTTT. Protein product: CASSLWDRSTDTQYF.

The J gene is TRBJ1-1, the V gene TRBV7-9; TRBD1 might be the D (5 bases). Trimming removed 5 bases from V and 1 base from J, with 11 bases in between. The length of the CDR3 is 14 residues. Germline V gene lookup returns CDR1 SEHNR and CDR2 FQNEAQ (reference sequence). The CDR3 spells CASSPSGTNTEAFF. The CDR3 DNA is TGTGCCAGCAGCCCGTCGGGGACGAACACTGAAGCTTTCTTT. Filled out from reference TRBV7-9 and TRBJ1-1, the complete variable domain reads DTGVSQNPRHKITKRGQNVTFRCDPISEHNRLYWYRQTLGQGPEFLTYFQNEAQLEKSRLLSDRFSAERPKGSFSTLEIQRTEQGDSAMYLCASSPSGTNTEAFFGQGTRLTVV.

This rearrangement joins TRBV19 to TRBJ1-1, with D possibly TRBD1 on 6 matching bases. V gave up 5 bases and J gave up 1 base, with 11 bases separating them. The CDR3 is 14 amino acids. The germline V gene encodes CDR1 LNHDA and CDR2 SQIVND (reference sequence). The CDR3 loop is CASSLGTPNTEAFF. In DNA, the CDR3 is TGTGCCAGTAGTCTCGGGACACCGAACACTGAAGCTTTCTTT.

V usage is TRBV30 and J usage is TRBJ1-2; TRBD1 matches at 8 bases. Germline CDR1 is GTSNPN and CDR2 is SVGIG (reference sequence). V trimming: 7 bases; J trimming: 4 bases; junction bases outside the gene matches: 14. The CDR3 sequence is 15 residues long. The CDR3 DNA sequence: TGTGCCTACTCACCCGACAGGGGAAGGGTCTATGGCTACACCTTC. Translation gives CAYSPDRGRVYGYTF.

The genes are TRBV27 and TRBJ1-2; 7 bases line up with TRBD1. Trimming removed 4 bases from V and 4 bases from J; junction bases left unmatched: 3. The CDR3 is made up of 13 amino acids. Germline CDR1 is MNHEY and CDR2 is SMNVEV (reference sequence). The CDR3 nucleotides read TGTGCCAGCAGTTCTCAGGGGGTCTATGGCTACACCTTC. It yields the protein CASSSQGVYGYTF.

The V call is TRBV30, the J call TRBJ1-1; the match to TRBD1 covers 10 bases. Germline assignment: CDR1 GTSNPN and CDR2 SVGIG (reference sequence). With V trimmed by 5 bases and J by 3 bases, 6 bases remained unmatched. The CDR3 length is 14 residues. CDR3 bases: TGTGCCTGGCGACAGGGGGCGTCGGACACTGAAGCTTTCTTT. Translating gives CAWRQGASDTEAFF.

V usage is TRBV6-5 and J usage is TRBJ1-5; maybe TRBD1 (6 bases). The CDR3 consists of 13 residues. The germline V gene has CDR1 MNHEY and CDR2 SVGAGI. With 5 bases removed from V and 4 bases from J, the gap between germline ends came to 9 bases. Here the CDR3 DNA reads TGTGCCAGCAGTCCACAGGGAAATCAGCCCCAGCATTTT. This gives the protein CASSPQGNQPQHF.

The chain uses TRBV3-1 (or the pseudogene TRBV3-2) and TRBJ1-2; D not certain. The CDR3 totals 13 residues. V was clipped by 5 bases and J by 4 bases, with 11 bases between them. Germline loops: CDR1 LGHDT, CDR2 YNNKEL (reference sequence). The CDR3 DNA reads as TGTGCCAGCAGCTCTACCAGCGTCTATGGCTACACCTTC. Translation: CASSSTSVYGYTF.

The chain carries TRBV7-2 and TRBJ2-1; 7 nucleotides align to TRBD1. V lost 3 bases, J lost 0 bases, and 11 bases stayed unmatched. In germline, CDR1 is SGHTA, CDR2 FQGNSA. This CDR3 comprises 18 residues. The CDR3 reads CASSFPGYGDSSYNEQFF. The CDR3 DNA reads TGTGCCAGCAGCTTCCCGGGATACGGGGACAGCTCCTACAATGAGCAGTTCTTC.

The chain combines TRBV3-1 (or the pseudogene TRBV3-2) with TRBJ1-6; 7 nucleotides align to TRBD1. The germline V gene has CDR1 LGHDT and CDR2 YNNKEL (reference sequence). CDR3 length: 13 residues. V shed 5 bases and J 13 bases; nucleotides not matched to a gene: 8. Here the CDR3 reads CASSSGTDAPLHF. The CDR3 nucleotides are TGTGCCAGCAGCTCCGGGACAGACGCTCCCCTCCACTTT.

Details on this clone: The sample holds other DNA sequences that translate to the same CDR3. The chain couples TRBV3-1 (or the pseudogene TRBV3-2) to TRBJ2-3; TRBD2 aligns across 8 bases. The CDR3 has 18 amino acids. Germline assignment: CDR1 LGHDT and CDR2 YNNKEL (reference sequence). V lost 0 bases and J lost 4; bases outside the gene matches: 12. The CDR3 reads CASSQESPRAGDSDTQYF. The CDR3 DNA is TGTGCCAGCAGCCAAGAATCCCCCCGAGCGGGGGATTCAGATACGCAGTATTTT.

This clone was seen only once. The chain recombines TRBV12-3 or TRBV12-4 with TRBJ1-5; TRBD1 aligns across 8 bases. This CDR3 has 12 residues. Trimming cost V 5 bases and J 16 bases; bases outside gene matches: 10. Here the CDR3 DNA reads TGTGCCAGCAGTGCCCCCAGGGGGCTTCGTCATTTT. This sequence encodes CASSAPRGLRHF.

At least ten counts were recorded for this clone. The rearrangement uses TRBV28 and TRBJ1-2, with 7 bases matching TRBD1. There are 16 residues in the CDR3. V was pared by 3 bases and J by 5 bases, with 12 bases of the junction left unmatched. The germline CDR1 and CDR2 sequences are MDHEN and SYDVKM. For the CDR3, the DNA is TGTGCCAGCAGTTTCTCCGACAGGGTACTGCGATATGGCTACACCTTC. Amino acids: CASSFSDRVLRYGYTF.

The CDR3 loop is CASSYISGNQPQHF. CDR3 DNA sequence: TGTGCCAGTAGCTATATCTCGGGCAATCAGCCCCAGCATTTT. The chain links TRBV19 to TRBJ1-5; D not resolved. This CDR3 comprises 14 residues. Trimming stripped 6 bases from V and 2 bases from J, with 11 bases between. Germline V gene data show CDR1 as LNHDA and CDR2 as SQIVND (reference sequence).

The CDR3 nucleotides are TGTGCCAGCGGATCCGGGACAGCTCTAGCCAAAAACATTCAGTACTTC. Amino acid sequence: CASGSGTALAKNIQYF. This rearrangement joins TRBV28 to TRBJ2-4; the match to TRBD1 covers 7 bases. V lost 8 bases, J lost 0 bases, and 10 bases stayed unmatched. CDR3 size: 16 residues. Germline CDR1 MDHEN, CDR2 SYDVKM.

This clone was found once. The gene calls are TRBV11-2 and TRBJ1-2; a weak D match, TRBD1 (6 bases). The CDR3 is 16 amino acids. The germline V gene encodes CDR1 SGHAT and CDR2 FQNNGV. Trimming left V 5 bases short and J 7 bases short, with 23 bases between. The CDR3 loop reads CASSPKRPYQGFGYTF. The CDR3, as DNA: TGTGCCAGCAGCCCTAAAAGACCGTACCAGGGGTTTGGCTACACCTTC. Full variable domain (missing parts from reference TRBV11-2 and TRBJ1-2): EAGVAQSPRYKIIEKRQSVAFWCNPISGHATLYWYQQILGQGPKLLIQFQNNGVVDDSQLPKDRFSAERLKGVDSTLKIQPAKLEDSAVYLCASSPKRPYQGFGYTFGSGTRLTVV.